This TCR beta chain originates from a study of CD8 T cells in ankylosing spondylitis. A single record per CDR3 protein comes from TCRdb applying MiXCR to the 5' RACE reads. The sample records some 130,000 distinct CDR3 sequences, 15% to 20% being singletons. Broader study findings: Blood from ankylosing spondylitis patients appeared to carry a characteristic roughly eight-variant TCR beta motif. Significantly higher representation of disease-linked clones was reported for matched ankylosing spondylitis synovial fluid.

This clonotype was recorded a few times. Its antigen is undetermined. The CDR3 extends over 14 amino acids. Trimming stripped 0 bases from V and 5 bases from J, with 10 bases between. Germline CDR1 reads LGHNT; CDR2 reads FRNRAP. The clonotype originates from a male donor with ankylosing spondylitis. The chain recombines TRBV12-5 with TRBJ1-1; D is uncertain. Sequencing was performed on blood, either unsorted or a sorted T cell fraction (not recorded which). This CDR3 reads CASGLVRQRTEAFF. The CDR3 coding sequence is TGTGCTAGTGGTTTGGTACGCCAAAGGACTGAAGCTTTCTTT.